The 9 T cell receptor beta chains given below trace back to one sample, sequenced in a study of blood T cell repertoires in COVID-19. The assay was immunoSEQ multiplex PCR, and TCRdb's table has in-frame clones only and misses some. The repertoire has about 410,000 clones, approximately 90% of them found once; the top ten carry almost 1.5%. Sample: peripheral blood. Receptor source: a woman aged 25 to 39 with active or convalescent COVID-19.

This chain uses TRBV27 with TRBJ1-6, with 8 positions matching TRBD1. The length of the CDR3 is 16 residues. J gave up 3 bases and V 6 bases, and 7 bases lay outside the gene matches. Germline V CDR1 and CDR2: MNHEY, SMNVEV (reference sequence). The CDR3 DNA reads as TGTGCCAGCAGGGCAGGGGGCTCCGACTATAATTCACCCCTCCACTTT. Translated, it gives CASRAGGSDYNSPLHF.

The chain couples TRBV27 to TRBJ2-2, with 10 bases aligning to TRBD1. The V gene end was trimmed by 5 bases and the J gene end by 1 base; junction bases not matched to a gene: 1. Germline assignment: CDR1 MNHEY and CDR2 SMNVEV (reference sequence). This CDR3 is 15 amino acids long. CDR3 in DNA: TGTGCCAGCAGTCGGGACAGGGGGAACACCGGGGAGCTGTTTTTT. The encoded protein is CASSRDRGNTGELFF.

The chain couples TRBV4-1 to TRBJ2-1; D might be TRBD2 (5 bases). CDR1 is MGHRA and CDR2 is YSYEKL in the germline V gene. Deletions cut 0 bases from V and 1 base from J, with 13 bases between. CDR3 size: 17 residues. Here the CDR3 DNA reads TGCGCCAGCAGCCAAGATGGGAGCGGTGCTTCCTACAATGAGCAGTTCTTC. This codes for CASSQDGSGASYNEQFF.

In this sample, this clone turned up once. V and J are TRBV2 and TRBJ1-5, with 8 bases that match TRBD1. Germline CDR1 reads SNHLY; CDR2 reads FYNNEI. The CDR3 contains 15 residues. V was clipped by 2 bases and J by 7 bases; unmatched bases: 7. CDR3 residues: CASSESDRVRQPQHF. In DNA, the CDR3 is TGTGCCAGCAGTGAATCGGACAGGGTGCGCCAGCCCCAGCATTTT.

The rearrangement uses TRBV5-1 and TRBJ2-5, with a possible D match to TRBD2 (7 bases). In germline, CDR1 is SGHRS, CDR2 YFSETQ. The CDR3 sequence is 15 residues long. V gave up 2 bases and J gave up 4 bases, with 15 bases separating them. The CDR3, as DNA: TGCGCCAGCAGCTTCGGCGGGGGCAGGGGAGAGACCCAGTACTTC. Translating it yields CASSFGGGRGETQYF.

The chain joins TRBV29-1 to TRBJ1-1; D may be TRBD1 (6 bases). Germline CDR1 reads SQVTM; CDR2 reads ANQGSEA. This CDR3 comprises 15 residues. V gave up 3 bases and J gave up 4 bases, with 18 bases separating them. The CDR3 sequence is CSVDTPPGDATEAFF. The CDR3 coding sequence is TGCAGCGTTGACACCCCTCCAGGGGATGCCACTGAAGCTTTCTTT.

This chain joins TRBV5-1 and TRBJ2-3; D gene unclear. Germline CDR1 is SGHRS and CDR2 is YFSETQ. CDR3 length equals 14 residues. Trimming removed 4 bases at V and 4 bases at J, with 13 bases between. The CDR3 coding sequence is TGCGCCAGCAGCCTAGACCCACTACCAGATACGCAGTATTTT. This codes for CASSLDPLPDTQYF.

This clone has just a few counts. CDR3 in DNA: TGTGCCAGCAGCTGGCGACAGCAGGGCACTGAAGCTTTCTTT. It specifies CASSWRQQGTEAFF. J is TRBJ1-1 and V is TRBV7-9; D perhaps matches TRBD1 (5 bases). V was clipped by 4 bases and J by 4 bases, with 13 bases between them. The V gene's germline CDR1 is SEHNR and CDR2 FQNEAQ (reference sequence). The CDR3 sequence is 14 residues long.

This chain connects TRBV7-9 to TRBJ1-1, with TRBD1 matching over 8 bases. V trimming: 2 bases; J trimming: 3 bases; junction bases outside the gene matches: 2. The germline CDR1 and CDR2 sequences are SEHNR and FQNEAQ (reference sequence). The CDR3 consists of 14 residues. The CDR3 reads CASSLQGADTEAFF. For the CDR3, the DNA is TGTGCCAGCAGCTTACAGGGGGCCGACACTGAAGCTTTCTTT. Complete variable domain (other parts from reference TRBV7-9 and TRBJ1-1): DTGVSQNPRHKITKRGQNVTFRCDPISEHNRLYWYRQTLGQGPEFLTYFQNEAQLEKSRLLSDRFSAERPKGSFSTLEIQRTEQGDSAMYLCASSLQGADTEAFFGQGTRLTVV.